What follows are 5 T cell receptor beta chains derived from one specimen sequenced in a study of early T cells in non-severe SARS-CoV-2 infection. Via MiXCR, TCRdb re-called the 5' RACE reads, giving one row per CDR3 protein. The data contain 60,000 or so distinct CDR3 sequences, around 12% of them singletons. The sample in question was whole blood, obtained at baseline. Receptors were obtained from an adult who was a healthcare worker with PCR-confirmed SARS-CoV-2 infection or an uninfected control (not recorded which).

A few counts support this clonotype. The junction departs from germline at one end; a sequencing error may be responsible. The rearrangement joins TRBV20-1 to TRBJ1-1; D is unclear. The germline gives CDR1 DFQATT, CDR2 SNEGSKA (reference sequence). This CDR3 is 12 amino acids long. The CDR3 region is CSAREQNIEAFF. In DNA form, the CDR3 reads TGCAGTGCTAGAGAACAGAACATTGAAGCTTTCTTT.

The V and J genes are TRBV6-2 or TRBV6-3 and TRBJ2-7; no clear D. V was shortened by 5 bases and J by 6 bases, with 11 bases between the two germline ends. CDR1 is MNHEY and CDR2 is SVGEGT in the germline V gene. This CDR3 is 12 amino acids long. CDR3 protein: CASSATRVEQYF. Written as DNA, the CDR3 is TGTGCCAGCAGTGCCACCCGGGTCGAGCAGTACTTC.

This rearrangement joins TRBV11-2 to TRBJ1-5, with 8 bases that match TRBD1. Germline CDR1 and CDR2: SGHAT and FQNNGV. The CDR3 totals 15 residues. V gave up 5 bases and J gave up 1 base; unmatched junction bases: 4. This CDR3 is CASSTTGGSNQPQHF. CDR3 DNA: TGTGCCAGCAGCACTACAGGGGGAAGCAATCAGCCCCAGCATTTT.

Comments on this clonotype: A read error may produce the germline difference seen at one junction end. This rearrangement joins TRBV20-1 to TRBJ2-4; possible D gene TRBD1, 6 bases. Germline V lookup: CDR1 DFQATT, CDR2 SNEGSKA (reference sequence). The length of the CDR3 is 15 residues. In DNA form, the CDR3 reads TGCAGTGCTAGTAGGCAGGGGATAGCCATAAACATTCAGTACTTC. Its translation: CSASRQGIAINIQYF.

The chain couples TRBV10-3 to TRBJ2-1; TRBD1 aligns across 9 bases. Germline loops: CDR1 ENHRY, CDR2 SYGVKD. The length of the CDR3 is 14 residues. Trimming removed 10 bases from V and 7 bases from J; junction bases left unmatched: 11. Written as DNA, the CDR3 is TGTGCCACCGGCGGGGACAGGGATGTTAATGAGCAGTTCTTC. Translation: CATGGDRDVNEQFF.